Here is one T cell receptor beta chain with its context. From germline, CDR1 is MDHEN and CDR2 SYDVKM. V dropped 3 bases and J dropped 2 bases, with 11 bases sitting between them. The CDR3 totals 14 residues. TCRdb's copy holds only in-frame clones and misses some; the assay was immunoSEQ multiplex PCR. Altogether about 450,000 clones are present, 89% being singletons, with the ten largest covering over 2.5%. As to treatment: around 19 received Ad26.COV2.S at low or high dose, single or two shots; about five received placebo; per-sample allocation not given. Each sample was drawn 63 days after the first injection (of vaccine or placebo). The data were taken from a study of Ad26.COV2.S vaccination and SARS-CoV-2 variants.

Sequenced material: peripheral blood, taken in a trial of Ad26.COV2.S vaccine versus placebo. The chain links TRBV28 to TRBJ2-7; TRBD1 might be the D (6 bases). This receptor was obtained from a person between 18 and 60 years old who received the Ad26.COV2.S COVID-19 vaccine or a placebo. CDR3 nucleotides: TGTGCCAGCAGTTTTGAGGGGGATACCTACGAGCAGTACTTC. This sequence encodes CASSFEGDTYEQYF.